Listed below are T cell receptor beta chains from one sample, sequenced in a study of Graves' ophthalmopathy and Graves' hyperthyroidism. TCRdb independently ran MiXCR on the multiplex PCR reads; one entry per CDR3 protein. The sample records 600,000 to 950,000 distinct CDR3 sequences, around 40% being singletons. Sequencing input: peripheral blood. These receptors were collected from an adult man with Graves' ophthalmopathy. The CDR3 runs from the conserved cysteine through the conserved F or W. The D gene is left open where the match is weak. A row's size may be missing; if present it is once, few, many or a size class.

few - TRBJ1-2 TRBV6-5 TGTGCCAGCAAAGGGGGACGGAGCTATGGCTACACCTTC CASKGGRSYGYTF
many - TRBJ2-7 TRBV10-3 TGTGCCATGGGGGAGGATTTCGAGCAGTACTTC CAMGEDFEQYF
- - TRBJ2-2 TRBV19 TGTGCCAGTACCAACCTTGGGGGGACGAACACCGGGGAGCTGTTTTTT CASTNLGGTNTGELFF
- TRBD2 TRBJ2-6 TRBV28 TGTGCCACCGGGAGGACTGGGGCCAACGTCCTGACTTTC CATGRTGANVLTF
few - TRBJ2-2 TRBV7-9 TGTGCCAGCAGCCCCAAGACCCCACTAGAGCTCGGGGAGCTGTTTTTT CASSPKTPLELGELFF
- TRBD2 TRBJ2-2 TRBV7-9 TGCGCCAGCAGCCAAATACCTAGCGGGAGGTTAAGCGGGGAGCTGTTTTTT CASSQIPSGRLSGELFF
many - TRBJ2-5 TRBV7-2 TGTGCCAGCAGCTTCACGGGGGTCGAAGAGACCCAGTACTTC CASSFTGVEETQYF
- TRBD1 TRBJ2-2 TRBV29-1 TGCAGCGTGGGGACAGGGCCCGGGGAGCTGTTTTTT CSVGTGPGELFF
once TRBD1 TRBJ2-6 TRBV29-1 TGCAGCGTTGTTCCCGGGACAGGGGCGTATGGGGCCAACGTCCTGACTTTC CSVVPGTGAYGANVLTF
- - TRBJ2-5 TRBV7-7 TGTGCCAGCGTTGTGGCAGGGGAAGAGACCCAGTACTTC CASVVAGEETQYF
- - TRBJ1-1 TRBV19 TGTGCCAGCATCGGCCTTAACACTGAAGCTTTCTTT CASIGLNTEAFF
- - TRBJ2-7 TRBV5-6 TGTGCCAGCAGCTTGGGGTATGCGTGGGAGCAGTACTTC CASSLGYAWEQYF
- TRBD1 TRBJ2-2 TRBV29-1 TGCAGCGTTTCCGGGACAGGGAACACCGGGGAGCTGTTTTTT CSVSGTGNTGELFF
many - TRBJ1-1 TRBV7-2 TGTGCCAGCAGCTTAGCGGGGGCTCCAATAGAAGCTTTCTTT CASSLAGAPIEAFF
many - TRBJ1-6 TRBV7-2 TGTGCCAGCAGCTTATCGGGGGATTTAGCCGAATCACCCCTCCACTTT CASSLSGDLAESPLHF
many - TRBJ2-5 TRBV9 TGTGCCAGCAGCGTAGACGAGGAGACCCAGTACTTC CASSVDEETQYF
many - TRBJ1-6 TRBV7-9 TGTGCCAGCAGCTTGACAGGCTATAATTCACCCCTCCACTTT CASSLTGYNSPLHF
many - TRBJ2-5 TRBV7-8 TGTGCCAGCAGCCACCGGGGTGGAGGGTTGGGACAAGAGACCCAGTACTTC CASSHRGGGLGQETQYF
- TRBD1 TRBJ2-7 TRBV19 TGTGCCAGCAGCCGCCTTCGACAGGGTTACTCCCACGAGCAGTACTTC CASSRLRQGYSHEQYF
few - TRBJ2-5 TRBV20-1 TGCAGTGCTGCGGACGCGACCCAAGAGACCCAGTACTTC CSAADATQETQYF
few - TRBJ1-2 TRBV30 TGTGCCTGGAGTGTTCAAGTGAACTATGGCTACACCTTC CAWSVQVNYGYTF
few - TRBJ1-6 TRBV2 TGTGCCAGCAGTGCGGCGACAGCGAATTCACCCCTCCACTTT CASSAATANSPLHF
- - TRBJ1-1 TRBV6-5 TGTGCCAGCAGCCCTATTCTGGGGGGACACACTGAAGCTTTCTTT CASSPILGGHTEAFF
- - TRBJ1-5 TRBV2 TGTGCCAGCAGTCCTCTAGGGTCTCAGCCCCAGCATTTT CASSPLGSQPQHF
many - TRBJ2-7 TRBV9 TGTGCCAGCAGCGTTAGTACTGGGGCTAACTACGAGCAGTACTTC CASSVSTGANYEQYF
many - TRBJ1-5 TRBV7-8 TGTGCCAGCAGCTTAGGCGGGCCGACTCCTTGGGGCAATCAGCCCCAGCATTTT CASSLGGPTPWGNQPQHF
many - TRBJ2-5 TRBV2 TGTGCCAGCAGCCGAGATGTGGGGCAGCAAGAGACCCAGTACTTC CASSRDVGQQETQYF
many TRBD1 TRBJ1-1 TRBV19 TGTGCCACCACAGGGGAGAACACTGAAGCTTTCTTT CATTGENTEAFF
- - TRBJ1-3 TRBV7-8 TGTGCCAGCATGGAGGGGGGCTCTGGAAACACCATATATTTT CASMEGGSGNTIYF
- TRBD2 TRBJ2-5 TRBV10-3 TGTGCCATCAGTGAGCCCTATCGGGGGGGGCAAGAGACCCAGTACTTC CAISEPYRGGQETQYF
- - TRBJ1-2 TRBV20-1 TGCAGTGCTGTTAAAAGCTATGGCTACACCTTC CSAVKSYGYTF
- TRBD1 TRBJ1-1 TRBV7-8 TGTGCCAGCAGCTCCTCGACAGGGAGCACTGAAGCTTTCTTT CASSSSTGSTEAFF
- - TRBJ2-5 TRBV5-4 TGTGCCAGCAGTCAAAACCCGGACGTTCAAGAGACCCAGTACTTC CASSQNPDVQETQYF
many - TRBJ1-1 TRBV5-6 TGTGCCAGCAGCTTGGGAGTGGATGCTTTCTTT CASSLGVDAFF
few - TRBJ2-7 TRBV20-1 TGCAGTGCTAGGGACATGAACAACTACGAGCAGTACTTC CSARDMNNYEQYF
few TRBD1 TRBJ1-2 TRBV15 TGTGCCACCAGCAGAGATCGCGACAGGGGGCTCACTGGAAACACCTTC CATSRDRDRGLTGNTF
many - TRBJ1-6 TRBV29-1 TGCAGCGTCGCGTCAGGGAGCGATTCACCCCTCCACTTT CSVASGSDSPLHF
once - TRBJ1-4 TRBV2 TGTGCCAGCAGTATAGACTCTAATAGACTGTTTTTT CASSIDSNRLFF
many - TRBJ1-2 TRBV2 TGTGCCAGCATGAGGTGGGCGGGCTACACCTTC CASMRWAGYTF
few - TRBJ2-2 TRBV7-9 TGTGCCAGCACGAAAGAGAACACCGGGGAGCTGTTTTTT CASTKENTGELFF
many - TRBJ1-1 TRBV2 TGTGCCAGCACGCCAGAGACGAACACTGAAGCTTTCTTT CASTPETNTEAFF
- - TRBJ1-2 TRBV4-3 TGCGCCAGCAGCCAAGCTACCGGGACCCGTGGTGGCTACACCTTC CASSQATGTRGGYTF
few - TRBJ1-6 TRBV4-3 TGCGCCAGCAGCCAAAAACCGGATTCACCCCTCCACTTT CASSQKPDSPLHF
few TRBD1 TRBJ2-5 TRBV11-2 TGTGCCAGCAGCTACGGACAGGCGGCAGGGGAGACCCAGTACTTC CASSYGQAAGETQYF
- - TRBJ1-1 TRBV25-1 TGTGCCAGCTCACCCGGTAGATACGGGAACACTGAAGCTTTCTTT CASSPGRYGNTEAFF
many - TRBJ2-5 TRBV10-3 TGTGCCATTAGCAGGAGTCAAGAGACCCAGTACTTC CAISRSQETQYF
once TRBD1 TRBJ1-2 TRBV10-1 TGTGCCAGCAGATTGGGACAGGGGGCGACGGGCTACACCTTC CASRLGQGATGYTF
few TRBD1 TRBJ1-2 TRBV12-3/TRBV12-4 TGTGCCAGCAGTGTACAGGGGTGGGGCTACACCTTC CASSVQGWGYTF
- TRBD1 TRBJ1-5 TRBV24-1 TGTGCCACCAGTGACCCGGGACAGTATAGCAATCAGCCCCAGCATTTT CATSDPGQYSNQPQHF
- TRBD1 TRBJ2-7 TRBV2 TGTGCCAGCAAGTACAGGGGGAGCTCCTACGAGCAGTACTTC CASKYRGSSYEQYF
- - TRBJ1-1 TRBV5-4 TGTGCCAGCAGCTTGGAACGGCTAAGTGGGAACACTGAAGCTTTCTTT CASSLERLSGNTEAFF
many - TRBJ1-4 TRBV7-6 TGTGCCAGCAGCTTAGCCGAGGACGGGAAACTGTTTTTT CASSLAEDGKLFF
once TRBD2 TRBJ2-7 TRBV29-1 TGCAGCGTCGACCGCGGGACTAGCGGCTCCTACGAGCAGTACTTC CSVDRGTSGSYEQYF
- - TRBJ2-3 TRBV20-1 TGCAGTGCGATGCCTATGTCAGATACGCAGTATTTT CSAMPMSDTQYF
- TRBD2 TRBJ2-7 TRBV12-3/TRBV12-4 TGTGCCAGCAGTTACTCGGGGGACGGGAGGGGCAACGAGCAGTACTTC CASSYSGDGRGNEQYF